A single sample is the source of the 9 T cell receptor beta chains below, sequenced in a study of spatial heterogeneity in lung cancer. TCRdb called the 5' RACE reads again in MiXCR, with one record for every CDR3 protein. The sample comprises 72,000 or so distinct CDR3 sequences, 7.5% to 10% of which are singletons, and roughly 1.9% rests with the top ten. As for time point: blood at routine non-recurrence follow-up after resection. Source: PBMCs, taken at follow-up. These receptors were collected from a female donor with early-stage non-small cell lung cancer.

At least ten counts were recorded for this clonotype. V usage is TRBV6-5 and J usage is TRBJ2-3; D tentatively reads TRBD1 or TRBD2 (5 bases each). Germline V gene sequence: CDR1 MNHEY, CDR2 SVGAGI. The V end was cut by 5 bases, the J end by 4 bases, with 16 bases between. CDR3 length equals 15 residues. DNA for the CDR3: TGTGCCAGCAGTCCCGTGATGAGGGGAGCAGATACGCAGTATTTT. Its protein product is CASSPVMRGADTQYF.

The chain recombines TRBV2 with TRBJ1-1; the D gene is possibly TRBD1 (5 bases). Germline V gene data show CDR1 as SNHLY and CDR2 as FYNNEI. This CDR3 contains 13 residues. The germline V and J ends were trimmed by 4 bases and 4 bases, with 10 bases remaining between them. In DNA, the CDR3 is TGTGCCAGCAGTGCCACGACAGCCACTGAAGCTTTCTTT. Translated: CASSATTATEAFF.

As to this clonotype: This could be a read error, since a much larger clone is one nucleotide away. The V call is TRBV7-9, the J call TRBJ1-5; the D is unclear. This CDR3 has 12 amino acids. V shed 5 bases and J shed 10 bases, with 12 bases lying between them. The germline CDR1 and CDR2 sequences are SEHNR and FQNEAQ (reference sequence). In DNA form, the CDR3 reads TGTGCCAGCAGCAAAAGTCCGGAACCCCAGCATTTT. Residues: CASSKSPEPQHF.

This clonotype was counted at least ten times. The V gene is TRBV5-1, the J gene TRBJ2-7, with 7 bases fitting TRBD1. The CDR3 sequence is 15 residues long. Germline V gene data show CDR1 as SGHRS and CDR2 as YFSETQ. The J segment lost 3 bases and the V segment lost 1 base, leaving 7 bases of the junction unmatched. CDR3 sequence: CASSLTGELDYEQYF. In nucleotides, the CDR3 is TGCGCCAGCAGCTTGACAGGGGAGTTAGACTACGAGCAGTACTTC.

This clonotype was seen ten or more times. V usage is TRBV7-9 and J usage is TRBJ2-7, with 7 bases fitting TRBD1. The CDR3 loop spans 12 amino acids. The V gene end was trimmed by 5 bases and the J gene end by 5 bases; junction bases not matched to a gene: 3. Germline assignment: CDR1 SEHNR and CDR2 FQNEAQ (reference sequence). The CDR3 DNA sequence: TGTGCCAGCAGCGAGACAGGGAACGAGCAGTACTTC. Its protein is CASSETGNEQYF.

This clonotype has ten or more counts. The V and J genes are TRBV9 and TRBJ2-5; possible D gene TRBD2, 6 bases. CDR1 and CDR2 (germline): SGDLS, YYNGEE. CDR3 size: 15 residues. The V gene lost 2 bases and the J gene lost 3 bases, with 14 bases spanning the gap. The CDR3 DNA reads TGTGCCAGCAGCGTCTCCGGGACTCCCAAAGAGACCCAGTACTTC. It is translated as CASSVSGTPKETQYF.

This clonotype was counted a few times. The rearrangement links TRBV19 to TRBJ1-1; D is uncertain. Germline CDR1 reads LNHDA; CDR2 reads SQIVND (reference sequence). The CDR3 runs to 13 residues. Trimming shortened V by 4 bases and J by 1 base, and 7 bases separated the two germline ends. The CDR3 coding sequence is TGTGCCAGTAGTAAGCAGAAGAACACTGAAGCTTTCTTT. Protein sequence: CASSKQKNTEAFF. The whole variable domain, remainder taken from reference TRBV19 and TRBJ1-1, is DGGITQSPKYLFRKEGQNVTLSCEQNLNHDAMYWYRQDPGQGLRLIYYSQIVNDFQKGDIAEGYSVSREKKESFPLTVTSAQKNPTAFYLCASSKQKNTEAFFGQGTRLTVV.

Concerning this clonotype: A much larger clone sits a single nucleotide away, making a read error possible. J is TRBJ2-7 and V is TRBV12-3 or TRBV12-4; D uncertain. Trimming cost V 8 bases and J 5 bases, with 10 bases left between them. The CDR3 loop spans 11 amino acids. CDR3 sequence (DNA): TGTGCCAGCGCCTCATCCCACGAGCAGTACTTC. Translation gives CASASSHEQYF.

This chain joins TRBV20-1 and TRBJ2-1; tentatively, D is TRBD2 (6 bases). Germline V lookup: CDR1 DFQATT, CDR2 SNEGSKA (reference sequence). V was cut by 2 bases and J by 4 bases, with 12 bases left in between. The CDR3 has 14 amino acids. Here the CDR3 DNA reads TGCAGTGCTAGAAGACTGGAGGGTTACAATGAGCAGTTCTTC. It is translated as CSARRLEGYNEQFF.